The 24 T cell receptor beta chains below were found in one sample sequenced in a study of CD8 T cells in Susac syndrome. A quantity of about 0.45 to 1 ug RNA underwent reverse transcription using random hexamers. MiXCR, run by TCRdb on the immunoSEQ multiplex PCR reads, gives a single entry per CDR3 protein. The sample lists over 100,000 distinct CDR3 sequences, roughly 95% occurring once. Source material: CD4+ T cells from PBMCs. All receptors derive from a human donor in good health.

The chain uses TRBV28 and TRBJ2-7; weak D call: TRBD1 (6 bases). Trimming removed 6 bases from V and 0 bases from J, with 15 bases in between. This CDR3 is built from 15 residues. The germline V gene has CDR1 MDHEN and CDR2 SYDVKM. The CDR3 reads CASSPTRGNSYEQYF. CDR3 nucleotide sequence: TGTGCCAGCAGCCCCACAAGGGGGAACTCCTACGAGCAGTACTTC.

This clonotype was observed once. The V gene is TRBV12-3 or TRBV12-4, the J gene TRBJ1-3; D is unresolved. This CDR3 comprises 12 residues. The V and J ends lost 9 bases and 3 bases respectively, with 9 bases between them. CDR3 coding DNA: TGTGCCAGTCAACTGGGTGGAAACACCATATATTTT. Protein product: CASQLGGNTIYF.

Written as DNA, the CDR3 is TGTGCCAGCAGTGCGGCGGGGACCGCGGGTCAGCCCCAGCATTTT. It yields the protein CASSAAGTAGQPQHF. The gene calls are TRBV6-1 and TRBJ1-5; D might be TRBD1 (5 bases). Germline CDR1 and CDR2: MNHNS and SASEGT. Trimming removed 4 bases at V and 6 bases at J, with 16 bases between. The CDR3 has 15 residues.

The chain uses TRBV20-1 and TRBJ1-6, with D unclear. Germline V gene data show CDR1 as DFQATT and CDR2 as SNEGSKA (reference sequence). This CDR3 contains 13 residues. V was shortened by 3 bases and J by 12 bases, with 15 bases between the two germline ends. The CDR3 loop is CSARLPGPGPLHF. CDR3 DNA sequence: TGCAGTGCTAGGCTTCCGGGCCCCGGACCCCTCCACTTT.

As DNA, the CDR3 is TGTGCCAGTAGCAAAACCCAGGGGTACGAGCAGTACTTC. Translated: CASSKTQGYEQYF. This chain uses TRBV19 with TRBJ2-7; weak D call: TRBD1 (6 bases). Germline CDR1 is LNHDA and CDR2 is SQIVND (reference sequence). The ends were cut back, 6 bases at V and 4 bases at J, with 13 bases in the middle. The CDR3 spans 13 residues.

The V call is TRBV25-1, the J call TRBJ1-5; 7 positions match TRBD1. The CDR3 consists of 15 residues. Germline loops: CDR1 MGHDK, CDR2 SYGVNS. The V gene end was trimmed by 3 bases and the J gene end by 1 base; junction bases not matched to a gene: 3. The CDR3 coding sequence is TGTGCCAGCAGTGATTCGGGACAGAGCAATCAGCCCCAGCATTTT. Translation: CASSDSGQSNQPQHF. The variable domain in full, completed from reference TRBV25-1 and TRBJ1-5, reads EADIYQTPRYLVIGTGKKITLECSQTMGHDKMYWYQQDPGMELHLIHYSYGVNSTEKGDLSSESTVSRIRTEHFPLTLESARPSHTSQYLCASSDSGQSNQPQHFGDGTRLSIL.

V and J are TRBV7-9 and TRBJ1-2; no definite D call. V was cut by 6 bases and J by 8 bases, with 22 bases left in between. The CDR3 covers 15 residues. Germline V gene data show CDR1 as SEHNR and CDR2 as FQNEAQ (reference sequence). The CDR3 nucleotides are TGTGCCAGCAGACCGACCGTCGGGAAGGGTGAAGGCTACACCTTC. Translating gives CASRPTVGKGEGYTF.

This sequence joins TRBV5-1 and TRBJ2-3, with D possibly TRBD1 on 6 matching bases. Germline V CDR1 and CDR2: SGHRS, YFSETQ. V lost 2 bases and J lost 0, with 13 bases in between. The CDR3 has 16 residues. For the CDR3, the DNA is TGCGCCAGCAGCTTAACAGGGACCTCTAGCACAGATACGCAGTATTTT. The encoded protein is CASSLTGTSSTDTQYF.

This clonotype was recorded only once. This rearrangement joins TRBV12-3 or TRBV12-4 to TRBJ2-3, with a possible D match to TRBD1 (5 bases). Trimming took off 4 bases at V and 6 bases at J, with 20 bases between the two ends. This CDR3 comprises 16 residues. The CDR3 DNA reads TGTGCCAGCAGTTATCAGGGTCGACTGGGGTTCGATACGCAGTATTTT. It encodes CASSYQGRLGFDTQYF.

The chain carries TRBV2 and TRBJ2-7; D possibly corresponds to TRBD1 (6 bases). Trimming removed 2 bases from V and 1 base from J, with 12 bases in between. This CDR3 has 15 amino acids. Germline values: CDR1 SNHLY, CDR2 FYNNEI. The CDR3 DNA follows: TGTGCCAGCAGTGAATCAGGGGTTGGTTCCTACGAGCAGTACTTC. As protein: CASSESGVGSYEQYF.

The chain has TRBV4-3 and TRBJ2-7, with 11 bases identical to TRBD2. J gave up 5 bases and V 5 bases, and 5 bases lay outside the gene matches. The CDR3 is 14 residues long. The germline V gene has CDR1 LGHNA and CDR2 YSLEER. The CDR3 loop is CASSKLAGVDEQYF. Here the CDR3 DNA reads TGCGCCAGCAGCAAACTAGCGGGAGTTGACGAGCAGTACTTC.

CDR3 amino acids: CASSRDREEQYF. The CDR3 coding sequence is TGTGCCAGCAGCCGAGACAGGGAAGAGCAGTACTTC. The V call is TRBV7-6, the J call TRBJ2-7; TRBD1 matches 7 bases. Germline CDR1 reads SGHVS; CDR2 reads FNYEAQ. V was pared by 5 bases and J by 7 bases, with 5 bases of the junction left unmatched. This CDR3 is built from 12 residues.

This clonotype was found once. V gene TRBV30 combines with J gene TRBJ2-7; D is possibly TRBD1 or TRBD2 (5 bases each). From germline, CDR1 is GTSNPN and CDR2 SVGIG (reference sequence). The CDR3 sequence is 16 residues long. The V gene lost 0 bases and the J gene lost 6 bases, with 21 bases spanning the gap. The chain's CDR3 is CAWSVYPRRQGFEQYF. DNA for the CDR3: TGTGCCTGGAGTGTCTACCCTCGGAGGCAGGGCTTCGAGCAGTACTTC.

The V gene is TRBV9, the J gene TRBJ1-6, with no clear D. With 3 bases removed from V and 10 bases from J, the gap between germline ends came to 14 bases. CDR1 is SGDLS, CDR2 YYNGEE, per germline. The CDR3 spans 14 residues. CDR3 region: CASSEMAGGSPLHF. The CDR3 region has the DNA TGTGCCAGCAGCGAGATGGCGGGTGGATCACCCCTCCACTTT.

The chain links TRBV25-1 to TRBJ1-1, with unresolved D. V shed 4 bases and J shed 2 bases, with 8 bases lying between them. CDR3 length equals 13 residues. CDR1 and CDR2 (germline): MGHDK, SYGVNS. CDR3 loop: CASSGSFNTEAFF. Here the CDR3 DNA reads TGTGCCAGCAGTGGTTCATTTAACACTGAAGCTTTCTTT.

The chain is built from TRBV27 and TRBJ2-5, with 11 bases aligning to TRBD1. This CDR3 has 13 residues. The germline V gene has CDR1 MNHEY and CDR2 SMNVEV (reference sequence). The V gene end was trimmed by 8 bases and the J gene end by 7 bases; junction bases not matched to a gene: 6. Here the CDR3 DNA reads TGTGCCAGCGCACCGGGACAGGGGGTGACCCAGTACTTC. It codes for CASAPGQGVTQYF.

In DNA form, the CDR3 reads TGCAGCGTTGAGACAGGGGGCAATCAGCCCCAGCATTTT. Translation gives CSVETGGNQPQHF. The gene calls are TRBV29-1 and TRBJ1-5; 8 bases fit TRBD1. CDR1 and CDR2 (germline): SQVTM, ANQGSEA. The junction had 0 bases not matched to a gene; V was cut back by 3 bases and J by 2 bases. The CDR3 covers 13 residues.

This rearrangement joins TRBV6-2 or TRBV6-3 to TRBJ2-1; 7 bases match TRBD2. This CDR3 region has 17 residues. In germline, CDR1 is MNHEY, CDR2 SVGEGT. The junction had 9 bases not matched to a gene; V was cut back by 2 bases and J by 2 bases. The CDR3 nucleotides are TGTGCCAGCAGTTACCCTTTTGGCGGGAGTACCTACAATGAGCAGTTCTTC. It codes for CASSYPFGGSTYNEQFF.

The chain has TRBV29-1 and TRBJ2-5; 10 positions agree with TRBD1. V gave up 6 bases and J gave up 9 bases; unmatched junction bases: 4. The CDR3 has 11 amino acids. CDR1 is SQVTM, CDR2 ANQGSEA, per germline. CDR3 protein: CSVPGTGAQYF. The DNA of the CDR3 is TGCAGCGTCCCCGGGACAGGGGCCCAGTACTTC. The whole variable domain, remainder taken from reference TRBV29-1 and TRBJ2-5, is SAVISQKPSRDICQRGTSLTIQCQVDSQVTMMFWYRQQPGQSLTLIATANQGSEATYESGFVIDKFPISRPNLTFSTLTVSNMSPEDSSIYLCSVPGTGAQYFGPGTRLLVL.

The V call is TRBV23-1, the J call TRBJ2-4; D unclear. TRBV23-1 counts as an open reading frame of uncertain function. This CDR3 has 16 residues. V lost 0 bases, J lost 0 bases, and 9 bases lay in between. The CDR3 nucleotides read TGCGCCAGCAGTCAATCGGAAGAGGAAGCCAAAAACATTCAGTACTTC. Amino acids: CASSQSEEEAKNIQYF.

J is TRBJ1-2 and V is TRBV23-1; D is perhaps TRBD1 (6 bases). TRBV23-1 is placed among ORFs of uncertain function. V shed 0 bases and J shed 8 bases, with 22 bases lying between them. CDR3 length: 17 residues. Here the CDR3 DNA reads TGCGCCAGCAGTCAATCCTTGGGGGGGCGCAGTCTCTACGGCTACACCTTC. It specifies CASSQSLGGRSLYGYTF.

This clonotype was detected once. V gene TRBV20-1 combines with J gene TRBJ1-2, with no clear D. Per the germline V gene, CDR1 is DFQATT and CDR2 is SNEGSKA (reference sequence). V was cut by 4 bases and J by 8 bases, with 14 bases left in between. The CDR3 is made up of 12 amino acids. In DNA, the CDR3 is TGCAGTGCTATCAGTCTGATAGGGGGCTACACCTTC. As protein: CSAISLIGGYTF.

The chain joins TRBV3-1 to TRBJ2-7; 13 nucleotides line up with TRBD2. The J segment lost 5 bases and the V segment lost 1 base, leaving 5 bases of the junction unmatched. The CDR3 is 16 amino acids. Germline V gene sequence: CDR1 LGHDT, CDR2 YNNKEL (reference sequence). CDR3 DNA: TGTGCCAGCAGCCAAGTACGGACTAGCGGGAGTAACGAGCAGTACTTC. Its translation: CASSQVRTSGSNEQYF.

This rearrangement joins TRBV19 to TRBJ2-1; D is possibly TRBD1 (5 bases). Germline-derived CDR1 and CDR2 are LNHDA and SQIVND (reference sequence). The CDR3 totals 12 residues. Between the trimmed V and J ends, which lost 4 bases and 6 bases, there was a span of 7 bases. Here the CDR3 reads CASSNRGNEQFF. CDR3 DNA: TGTGCCAGTAGTAATAGGGGCAATGAGCAGTTCTTC.